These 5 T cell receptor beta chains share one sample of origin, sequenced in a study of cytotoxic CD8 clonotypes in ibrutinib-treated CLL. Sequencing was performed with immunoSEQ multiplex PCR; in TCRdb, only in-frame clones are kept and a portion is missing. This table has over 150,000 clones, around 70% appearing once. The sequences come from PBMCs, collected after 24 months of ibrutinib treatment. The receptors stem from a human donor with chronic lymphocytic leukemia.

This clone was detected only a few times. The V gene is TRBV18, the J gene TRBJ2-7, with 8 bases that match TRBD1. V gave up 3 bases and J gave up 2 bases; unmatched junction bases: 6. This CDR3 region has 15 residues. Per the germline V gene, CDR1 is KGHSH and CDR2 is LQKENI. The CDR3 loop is CASSPRDRYAYEQYF. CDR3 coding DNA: TGTGCCAGCTCACCCCGGGACAGGTACGCCTACGAGCAGTACTTC.

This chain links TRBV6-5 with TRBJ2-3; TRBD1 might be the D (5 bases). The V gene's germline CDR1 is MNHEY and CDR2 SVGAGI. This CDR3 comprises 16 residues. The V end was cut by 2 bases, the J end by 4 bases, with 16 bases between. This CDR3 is CASSYRTDTAADTQYF. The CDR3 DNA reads TGTGCCAGCAGTTACCGGACGGACACCGCGGCAGATACGCAGTATTTT.

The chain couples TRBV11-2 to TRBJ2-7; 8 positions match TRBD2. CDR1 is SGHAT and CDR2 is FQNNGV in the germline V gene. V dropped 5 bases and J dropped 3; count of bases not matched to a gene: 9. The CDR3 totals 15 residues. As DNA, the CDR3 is TGTGCCAGCAGCCGACCGGGACTAGGGTACTACGAGCAGTACTTC. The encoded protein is CASSRPGLGYYEQYF. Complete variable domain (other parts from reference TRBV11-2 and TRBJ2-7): EAGVAQSPRYKIIEKRQSVAFWCNPISGHATLYWYQQILGQGPKLLIQFQNNGVVDDSQLPKDRFSAERLKGVDSTLKIQPAKLEDSAVYLCASSRPGLGYYEQYFGPGTRLTVT.

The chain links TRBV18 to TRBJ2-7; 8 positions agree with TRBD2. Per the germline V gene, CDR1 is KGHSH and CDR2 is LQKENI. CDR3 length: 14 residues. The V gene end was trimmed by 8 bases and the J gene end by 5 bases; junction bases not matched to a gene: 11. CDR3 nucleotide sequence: TGTGCCAGCAGCCAAGGAGCGGGAGTTCACGAGCAGTACTTC. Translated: CASSQGAGVHEQYF.

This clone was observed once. The CDR3: CASSKRQGFVTEAFF. CDR3 DNA sequence: TGTGCCAGCAGCAAAAGACAGGGTTTCGTCACTGAAGCTTTCTTT. The V call is TRBV11-1, the J call TRBJ1-1; 7 positions match TRBD1. The trim removed 5 bases at V and 4 bases at J, leaving 10 bases unmatched. CDR3 length: 15 residues. CDR1 SGHAT and CDR2 FQDESV come from the germline V gene (reference sequence).